This T cell receptor (beta chain) came from a study of regulatory T cells in long-lasting Graves disease. As for the study in general: Over 5 years of antithyroid drugs with positive TSH receptor antibodies was taken to mean persistent Graves' disease.

Time point of the sample: persistent/refractory GD, antithyroid drugs over 5 years with positive TRAb. Researchers made the TCR library from RNA that was extracted from PBMCs. EDTA tubes held approximately 10 milliliters of peripheral blood from each patient. This clonotype was counted at least ten times. As yet, its antigen is unknown. Per the germline V gene, CDR1 is MDHEN and CDR2 is SYDVKM. CDR3 length: 14 residues. V was shortened by 3 bases and J by 5 bases, with 13 bases between the two germline ends. The TCR beta library used iRepertoire HTBI primers with Arm-PCR amplification of CDR3. Authors' processing steps: Looking across samples, the authors found under 75 TRBV and 14 to 15 TRBJ segments. TCRdb re-called the multiplex PCR reads with MiXCR, one entry per CDR3 protein. TCRdb's processing, not the authors' own work, is the source of the V and J calls. This table has roughly 430,000 distinct CDR3 sequences, over 20% appearing once.

Study-level findings and limits: Persistent disease preferred TRBV28, TRBJ1-2 and TRBJ2-5; new disease, TRBV20-1 and TRBJ2-1.

This sequence joins TRBV28 and TRBJ2-5, with a tentative D call TRBD1 (5 bases). This specimen was peripheral blood mononuclear cells (PBMCs), taken when the disease was refractory, from a patient treated with antithyroid drugs. The sequence came from a female donor with Graves disease. In DNA, the CDR3 is TGTGCCAGCAGTTTGTCAGGGCGAGCGGAGACCCAGTACTTC. It translates to CASSLSGRAETQYF.